This is a list of T cell receptor beta chains from one sample in a study of T cells after yellow fever vaccination. One entry per CDR3 protein results from TCRdb running MiXCR on the 5' RACE reads. The sample contains under 200,000 distinct CDR3 sequences, about 11% of which appear only once. Sequenced here: CD8+ T cells sorted from PBMCs, sampled 15 days after the yellow fever booster vaccination. The receptors here all came from a man aged 18 to 30 who received the YFV17D yellow fever vaccine. Each CDR3 is given with its conserved first and last residue.

V	J	CDR3
TRBV6-2/TRBV6-3	TRBJ2-1	CASSYGAASEQFF
TRBV5-1	TRBJ1-1	CASSLEWTGMNTEAFF
TRBV10-3	TRBJ1-5	CAISDPTGGVGQPQHF
TRBV27	TRBJ2-1	CASSYLGQGYYNEQFF
TRBV6-6	TRBJ2-7	CASSYLSPGPLEEGEQYF
TRBV7-2	TRBJ2-3	CASSLAGGPGHTQYF
TRBV14	TRBJ1-1	CASSQEGRAEAFF
TRBV25-1	TRBJ2-1	CASSDTGGSYNEQFF
TRBV7-3	TRBJ2-1	CASSSPPNEQFF
TRBV9	TRBJ1-2	CASSAERGDGYTF
TRBV20-1	TRBJ2-5	CSALRGRPKTQYF
TRBV15	TRBJ2-3	CATSGHQAGDTDTQYF
TRBV24-1	TRBJ1-5	CATSALGTADNQPQHF
TRBV7-9	TRBJ2-3	CASSRPLGGKSTDTQYF
TRBV12-3/TRBV12-4	TRBJ1-4	CASRKTGGSGGDEKLFF
TRBV29-1	TRBJ2-5	CSVEVRGPAETQYF
TRBV4-3	TRBJ2-2	CASSEHRGEAGELFF
TRBV7-6	TRBJ2-3	CASSLDSPSGGLDTQYF
TRBV27	TRBJ2-5	CASSLLGVQETQYF
TRBV6-2/TRBV6-3	TRBJ1-2	CASSYSKLGVNGYGYTF
TRBV4-1	TRBJ2-7	CASSRSVAGSSYEQYF
TRBV5-1	TRBJ2-2	CASTHRGPPGELFF
TRBV7-9	TRBJ1-2	CASSSNPRLGPYGYTF
TRBV11-2	TRBJ2-3	CASSGILAGGIDTQYF
TRBV4-1	TRBJ1-1	CASSQVRQAVNTEAFF
TRBV5-8	TRBJ1-2	CASSKTGSGYGYTF
TRBV6-5	TRBJ1-6	CASTPGPEGSPLHF
TRBV9	TRBJ1-6	CASSVGGGNSPLHF
TRBV7-2	TRBJ1-5	CASSLDNRVDNQPQHF
TRBV7-8	TRBJ2-5	CASSLAAGGQYF
TRBV7-6	TRBJ2-2	CASSSDTGELFF
TRBV12-3/TRBV12-4	TRBJ2-1	CASKNRVGPEQFF
TRBV20-1	TRBJ2-7	CSASGTLSYEQYF
TRBV2	TRBJ2-7	CASSDWGQGAVEQYF
TRBV4-3	TRBJ2-3	CASSPLHDRGPDTQYF
TRBV20-1	TRBJ1-2	CSARDPLSGYGYTF
TRBV4-2	TRBJ1-2	CASSQDGGGYTF
TRBV6-2/TRBV6-3	TRBJ2-1	CASSYWLAGGNEQFF
TRBV7-8	TRBJ2-5	CASSIGGTQYF
TRBV6-2/TRBV6-3	TRBJ1-1	CASSLRYVAFF
TRBV6-2/TRBV6-3	TRBJ1-2	CASSYSPQEGYGYTF
TRBV7-6	TRBJ1-4	CASSLEGDSNEKLFF
TRBV6-5	TRBJ2-5	CASTLTDRPDETQYF
TRBV7-8	TRBJ2-7	CASSLALLLAGGSYEQYF
TRBV7-9	TRBJ1-3	CASSLEYGGARGNTIYF
TRBV9	TRBJ1-2	CASSPRTGYGYTF
TRBV6-2/TRBV6-3	TRBJ2-7	CASSYWIGEGALVYEQYF
TRBV20-1	TRBJ2-1	CSARGPVDNEQFF
TRBV5-1	TRBJ1-2	CASSLGDRSNYGYTF
TRBV28	TRBJ2-1	CAWGKNEQFF
TRBV15	TRBJ2-1	CATSRRLASSYNEQFF
TRBV7-9	TRBJ2-2	CASSPLVGIRGELIF
TRBV20-1	TRBJ1-2	CSAIDRDLGARPF
TRBV4-1	TRBJ1-5	CASSLTSANQPQHF
TRBV13	TRBJ2-2	CASSTQTRTGRTGELFF